One sample yielded the 18 T cell receptor beta chains listed below, sequenced in a study of T cells in Graves' hyperthyroidism and ophthalmopathy. Using RNA transcripts as the source, TCR beta CDR3 regions were amplified. Primed by the HTBI set, a first-round RT-PCR was run on the TCR CDR3. TCRdb re-derived calls from the multiplex PCR reads in MiXCR, one entry per CDR3 protein. The table includes roughly 300,000 distinct CDR3 sequences, 25% to 30% detected once. Sequencing used blood. The receptors stem from a man in his forties with Graves' hyperthyroidism that later progressed to Graves' ophthalmopathy.

This rearrangement joins TRBV6-2 or TRBV6-3 to TRBJ1-1, with D maybe TRBD1 (5 bases). V lost 6 bases and J 6 bases, leaving 14 bases between the germline ends. Germline values: CDR1 MNHEY, CDR2 SVGEGT. The CDR3 has 13 residues. The CDR3 bases are TGTGCCAGCAGCGCAGGTGGGGGGTCTGAAGCTTTCTTT. Its translation: CASSAGGGSEAFF.

The table lists this clonotype with many counts. V usage is TRBV9 and J usage is TRBJ1-3, with D maybe TRBD1 (6 bases). CDR1 and CDR2 from the germline V gene are SGDLS and YYNGEE. This CDR3 has 13 amino acids. V dropped 4 bases and J dropped 8 bases, with 13 bases sitting between them. CDR3: CASSPAEGDTIYF. Written as DNA, the CDR3 is TGTGCCAGCAGCCCCGCGGAGGGGGACACCATATATTTT.

This clonotype came up many times. The chain joins TRBV19 to TRBJ2-7; the D gene is possibly TRBD2 (6 bases). Germline CDR1 reads LNHDA; CDR2 reads SQIVND (reference sequence). V was clipped by 4 bases and J by 2 bases, with 15 bases between them. The length of the CDR3 is 15 residues. CDR3 sequence (DNA): TGTGCCAGTAGTACACCCGGGACTCCTACCTACGAGCAGTACTTC. Its translation: CASSTPGTPTYEQYF.

This chain joins TRBV27 and TRBJ1-1, with D possibly being TRBD1 (6 bases). From germline, CDR1 is MNHEY and CDR2 SMNVEV (reference sequence). The CDR3 is made up of 14 amino acids. Trimming stripped 5 bases from V and 5 bases from J, with 15 bases between. The CDR3 spells CASSPRRGGTEAFF. Here the CDR3 DNA reads TGTGCCAGCAGTCCCCGGAGAGGGGGGACTGAAGCTTTCTTT.

This clonotype was recorded many times. This chain links TRBV29-1 with TRBJ2-5, with D possibly matching TRBD2 (6 bases). This CDR3 has 15 residues. In germline, CDR1 is SQVTM, CDR2 ANQGSEA. Trimming left V 4 bases short and J 4 bases short, with 19 bases between. In DNA, the CDR3 is TGCAGCGTTGCCATACTAGCTCCCCGGGGAGAGACCCAGTACTTC. Its translation is CSVAILAPRGETQYF.

This clonotype was recorded at least ten times. The chain carries TRBV24-1 and TRBJ2-5; no clear D gene. The V end lost 12 bases, the J end lost 7 bases, and 11 bases lay between the germline ends. CDR3 length: 10 residues. CDR1 is KGHDR and CDR2 is SFDVKD in the germline V gene. The CDR3 region has the DNA TGTGCCGCCGCCTCCGGGACCCAGTACTTC. Translated, it gives CAAASGTQYF.

The genes are TRBV6-1 and TRBJ2-7, with D possibly matching TRBD2 (6 bases). The V gene lost 8 bases and the J gene lost 8 bases, with 22 bases spanning the gap. CDR3 length: 14 amino acids. CDR1 and CDR2 from the germline V gene are MNHNS and SASEGT. CDR3 coding DNA: TGTGCCAGCCTCCCCTATGGTCAGGGACTGAAGCAGTACTTC. This gives the protein CASLPYGQGLKQYF.

The CDR3 is CASRDGTYEQYF. As DNA, the CDR3 is TGTGCCAGCAGGGACGGGACCTACGAGCAGTACTTC. V gene TRBV6-1 combines with J gene TRBJ2-7; D is perhaps TRBD2 (5 bases). The CDR3 extends over 12 amino acids. CDR1 is MNHNS, CDR2 SASEGT, per germline. V shed 6 bases and J shed 2 bases, with 8 bases lying between them.

This clonotype showed up just once. The V gene is TRBV27, the J gene TRBJ1-1; D may be TRBD1 (5 bases). The CDR3 length is 14 residues. Germline CDR1 reads MNHEY; CDR2 reads SMNVEV (reference sequence). V gave up 7 bases and J gave up 4 bases, with 16 bases separating them. The CDR3 coding sequence is TGTGCCAGCAATTCTGGGGGAGTTAGCACTGAAGCTTTCTTT. Its protein product is CASNSGGVSTEAFF.

Ten or more counts support this clonotype. The chain uses TRBV12-3 or TRBV12-4 and TRBJ2-4; D is perhaps TRBD2 (6 bases). V lost 3 bases and J lost 0, with 12 bases in between. This CDR3 region has 16 residues. DNA of the CDR3: TGTGCCAGCAGTTTGTTGGGGGGAGTAGCCAAAAACATTCAGTACTTC. Translating it yields CASSLLGGVAKNIQYF.

In its sample, this clonotype was seen many times. CDR3 DNA sequence: TGTGCCAGCAGCGCCTTAAAGGTCCTTAACACTGAAGCTTTCTTT. Its protein product is CASSALKVLNTEAFF. The chain joins TRBV3-1 to TRBJ1-1, with D uncertain. Trimming left V 5 bases short and J 2 bases short, with 15 bases between. The germline V gene encodes CDR1 LGHDT and CDR2 YNNKEL (reference sequence). This CDR3 is 15 amino acids long.

This clonotype was seen ten or more times. CDR3 sequence (DNA): TGCAGTGCTATAACCGGGACTAGAGAAGAGACCCAGTACTTC. It is translated as CSAITGTREETQYF. The chain carries TRBV20-1 and TRBJ2-5; 8 positions match TRBD2. Germline V gene lookup returns CDR1 DFQATT and CDR2 SNEGSKA (reference sequence). The CDR3 covers 14 residues. V dropped 4 bases and J dropped 3; count of bases not matched to a gene: 7.

This clonotype came up many times. This chain uses TRBV6-5 with TRBJ2-7; 12 bases are shared with TRBD2. CDR1 MNHEY and CDR2 SVGAGI come from the germline V gene. The CDR3 totals 15 residues. J was trimmed by 5 bases and V by 6 bases; bases with no gene match: 8. CDR3 in DNA: TGTGCCAGCAGCTTATCTAGCGGGAGGGAGGACGAGCAGTACTTC. This gives the protein CASSLSSGREDEQYF.

This clonotype was found many times. The chain carries TRBV18 and TRBJ2-7, with D maybe TRBD2 (5 bases). Trimming took off 4 bases at V and 3 bases at J, with 10 bases between the two ends. There are 13 residues in the CDR3. The germline V gene has CDR1 KGHSH and CDR2 LQKENI. For the CDR3, the DNA is TGTGCCAGCTCACTTAGCGCCAACTACGAGCAGTACTTC. It specifies CASSLSANYEQYF. The full variable domain, in which reference TRBV18 and TRBJ2-7 provide the parts outside the CDR3, is NAGVMQNPRHLVRRRGQEARLRCSPMKGHSHVYWYRQLPEEGLKFMVYLQKENIIDESGMPKERFSAEFPKEGPSILRIQQVVRGDSAAYFCASSLSANYEQYFGPGTRLTVT.

This clonotype was seen ten or more times. V gene TRBV6-2 or TRBV6-3 combines with J gene TRBJ2-2; unclear D gene. Deletions cut 7 bases from V and 6 bases from J, with 6 bases between. The CDR3 has 11 amino acids. Germline V CDR1 and CDR2: MNHEY, SVGEGT. CDR3 in DNA: TGTGCCAGCAATCGTCCCGGGGAGCTGTTTTTT. Residues: CASNRPGELFF.

This clonotype was seen a handful of times. The J gene is TRBJ1-2, the V gene TRBV4-1; the D gene is possibly TRBD1 (6 bases). Trimming took off 3 bases at V and 3 bases at J, with 14 bases between the two ends. Germline V gene data show CDR1 as MGHRA and CDR2 as YSYEKL. The CDR3 runs 15 residues. The CDR3 bases are TGCGCCAGCAGCCACTCCGACAGGCCAGACTATGGCTACACCTTC. This encodes CASSHSDRPDYGYTF.

This clonotype has only a few counts. This CDR3 is CAAKGEGYGYTF. The CDR3 nucleotides are TGTGCCGCCAAGGGGGAGGGCTATGGCTACACCTTC. The chain joins TRBV27 to TRBJ1-2; D might be TRBD1 (6 bases). This CDR3 comprises 12 residues. Germline CDR1 and CDR2: MNHEY and SMNVEV (reference sequence). Trimming pared 11 bases from V and 4 bases from J, leaving 14 bases between.

This clonotype was seen many times. The V and J genes are TRBV4-2 and TRBJ1-5, with D possibly matching TRBD1 (5 bases). CDR1 is LGHNA and CDR2 is YNFKEQ in the germline V gene. CDR3 length: 15 residues. With 6 bases removed from V and 0 bases from J, the gap between germline ends came to 12 bases. For the CDR3, the DNA is TGTGCCAGCAGGGTCGACAGTTATAGCAATCAGCCCCAGCATTTT. Protein sequence: CASRVDSYSNQPQHF.